This record covers a single T cell receptor (beta chain). What it binds is not known. Per the germline V gene, CDR1 is SGHTA and CDR2 is FQGNSA. The CDR3 length is 17 residues. This record belongs to a study of CXCR3-negative and CXCR3-positive naive CD8 T cells. Study details: Roughly 140 million TRB reads in total, about 1.5 +/- 0.3 million per library.

Findings and limits, study-wide: Naive cells positive for CXCR3 carried more hydrophobic TRB CDR3s than CXCR3-negative ones.

UMI-tagged TRB cDNA libraries were built via 5' RACE. Each CDR3 protein gets one entry in TCRdb, which reprocessed the 5' RACE reads and gives no DNA. Recorded for this sample: just over 60,000 distinct CDR3 sequences. Sequenced input: naive CXCR3- CD8+ T cells from blood. As for subset: CD45RO-CCR7+CD27+CD95- naive CD8+ T cells lacking CXCR3 (TNR3-). The chain is built from TRBV7-2 and TRBJ2-3; TCRdb's D call, TRBD2, is unchecked because there is no DNA. The clonotype comes from a human donor in good health. Some clones in this sample may be carry-over from other donors' samples. This chain's CDR3 is CASSFMPAGGSTDTQYF.